This record looks at one TCR beta chain sequence and its context. The antigen is not known. The source of the sample is a study of graft-versus-host responses after intestinal transplantation. Study-wide findings and caveats: Some GvH clones were seen earlier in gut or blood, suggesting intestinal origin. High graft-versus-host to host-versus-graft clonal ratios were seen in allografts of patients with graft-donor T cell macrochimerism.

Method: immunoSEQ multiplex PCR; TCRdb's copy keeps in-frame clones and lacks some. The profile shows roughly 60,000 clones, 90% to 95% of them singletons. CDR3 length equals 17 residues. V was clipped by 1 base and J by 3 bases; unmatched bases: 7. Germline values: CDR1 MGHRA, CDR2 YSYEKL. The material sequenced was PBMCs, taken roughly 120 days after intestinal transplantation. The V gene is TRBV4-1, the J gene TRBJ2-3; 10 nucleotides agree with TRBD2. This TCR was sampled from a human patient who received an intestinal transplant, so some T cells may come from the graft donor. As DNA, the CDR3 is TGCGCCAGCAGCCAAGGTCCAGCGGGAGGGCAGACAGATACGCAGTATTTT. Translation gives CASSQGPAGGQTDTQYF.